The 23 T cell receptor beta chains listed next were all sequenced from one sample in a study of Ad26.COV2.S vaccination and SARS-CoV-2 variants (dated by TCRdb to about 2021). Library preparation used the immunoSEQ multiplex PCR assay. TCRdb stores this immuneACCESS table with in-frame sequences only. Part of the clones is absent; in the studies checked, under half of the shortfall reflects unresolved V genes, and no reason is known for the rest. Across this sample there are about 180,000 clones, with around nine tenths seen only once. Over 4.5% of the sample lies in the top ten. The time point label, read with the paper, signifies: individuals recovered from natural SARS-CoV-2 infection. Here the sequenced sample was peripheral blood, taken after recovery from COVID-19. The receptors originated from a human donor who had recovered from COVID-19.

V usage is TRBV10-1 and J usage is TRBJ1-1; D is possibly TRBD1 (5 bases). V lost 4 bases and J 6 bases, leaving 18 bases between the germline ends. The CDR3 loop spans 15 amino acids. Germline V gives CDR1 WNHNN, CDR2 SYGVQD (reference sequence). CDR3 loop: CASSARAKSDAEAFF. The CDR3 DNA reads TGCGCCAGCAGTGCCAGGGCTAAATCGGACGCTGAAGCTTTCTTT.

V gene TRBV3-1 (or the pseudogene TRBV3-2) combines with J gene TRBJ1-5; the D is unclear. The CDR3 spans 14 residues. Germline V gives CDR1 LGHDT, CDR2 YNNKEL (reference sequence). The germline V and J ends were trimmed by 1 base and 0 bases, with 4 bases remaining between them. CDR3 nucleotide sequence: TGTGCCAGCAGCCAAGGTAGTAGCAATCAGCCCCAGCATTTT. Translated, it gives CASSQGSSNQPQHF.

The CDR3 region has the DNA TGCGCCAGCAGCTTGGCGGGAGCCACCGGGGAGCTGTTTTTT. This gives the protein CASSLAGATGELFF. The genes are TRBV5-1 and TRBJ2-2, with a tentative D call TRBD2 (6 bases). V was clipped by 0 bases and J by 4 bases, with 7 bases between them. This CDR3 contains 14 residues. Germline V gene data show CDR1 as SGHRS and CDR2 as YFSETQ. The full variable domain, rest sourced from reference TRBV5-1 and TRBJ2-2, is KAGVTQTPRYLIKTRGQQVTLSCSPISGHRSVSWYQQTPGQGLQFLFEYFSETQRNKGNFPGRFSGRQFSNSRSEMNVSTLELGDSALYLCASSLAGATGELFFGEGSRLTVL.

This clone was recorded only once. This chain joins TRBV14 and TRBJ2-2, with 13 nucleotides matching TRBD2. V lost 6 bases to trimming and J lost 1 base; unmatched junction nucleotides: 11. In germline, CDR1 is SGHDN, CDR2 FVKESK. The length of the CDR3 is 19 residues. The CDR3 region has the DNA TGTGCCAGCAGTCGATTCGGGACTAGCGGGGTCGGGAACACCGGGGAGCTGTTTTTT. It codes for CASSRFGTSGVGNTGELFF.

This clone was seen a few times. The chain couples TRBV2 to TRBJ1-1; D might be TRBD1 (5 bases). Germline V CDR1 and CDR2: SNHLY, FYNNEI. The CDR3 totals 14 residues. V was shortened by 5 bases and J by 7 bases, with 17 bases between the two germline ends. This CDR3 reads CASSNRDRFSEAFF. The CDR3 DNA sequence: TGTGCCAGCAGTAACCGGGACCGCTTTAGTGAAGCTTTCTTT.

This clone was found once. This chain uses TRBV7-2 with TRBJ1-2, with D uncertain. Germline values: CDR1 SGHTA, CDR2 FQGNSA. The V end lost 7 bases, the J end lost 3 bases, and 15 bases lay between the germline ends. This CDR3 region has 14 residues. CDR3: CASTLGPGYYGYTF. In DNA form, the CDR3 reads TGTGCCAGCACCCTGGGCCCGGGTTACTATGGCTACACCTTC.

This clone turned up a few times. The chain combines TRBV5-4 with TRBJ1-2, with 7 bases that match TRBD1. Trimming removed 4 bases from V and 1 base from J; junction bases left unmatched: 4. The CDR3 spans 14 residues. Germline loops: CDR1 SGHNT, CDR2 YYREEE (reference sequence). CDR3 bases: TGTGCCAGCAGCCCGGGACAGTTTAACTATGGCTACACCTTC. Its protein is CASSPGQFNYGYTF.

J is TRBJ1-6 and V is TRBV6-1; 7 nucleotides agree with TRBD1. Losses at the gene ends were 1 base for V and 7 bases for J; bases not matched to a gene: 10. CDR1 is MNHNS, CDR2 SASEGT, per germline. The CDR3 totals 17 residues. Here the CDR3 reads CASSEVTRRQGNSPLHF. CDR3 coding DNA: TGTGCCAGCAGTGAAGTAACGCGCCGACAGGGAAATTCACCCCTCCACTTT.

The rearrangement links TRBV28 to TRBJ2-5, with TRBD2 as a possible D gene (7 bases). There are 14 residues in the CDR3. From germline, CDR1 is MDHEN and CDR2 SYDVKM. Trimming cost V 5 bases and J 5 bases, with 15 bases left between them. The CDR3 reads CASSPWGGRETQYF. The DNA of the CDR3 is TGTGCCAGCAGTCCCTGGGGGGGGCGGGAGACCCAGTACTTC.

V and J are TRBV9 and TRBJ1-4; 7 bases map to TRBD1. CDR3 length: 15 amino acids. Losses at the gene ends were 7 bases for V and 0 bases for J; bases not matched to a gene: 6. Germline values: CDR1 SGDLS, CDR2 YYNGEE. The CDR3 loop is CASAQGRATNEKLFF. As DNA, the CDR3 is TGTGCCAGCGCACAGGGGAGGGCAACTAATGAAAAACTGTTTTTT. Complete variable domain (other parts from reference TRBV9 and TRBJ1-4): DSGVTQTPKHLITATGQRVTLRCSPRSGDLSVYWYQQSLDQGLQFLIQYYNGEERAKGNILERFSAQQFPDLHSELNLSSLELGDSALYFCASAQGRATNEKLFFGSGTQLSVL.

The chain is built from TRBV7-2 and TRBJ2-3; D possibly corresponds to TRBD1 (6 bases). Germline lookup yields CDR1 SGHTA and CDR2 FQGNSA. The CDR3 extends over 16 amino acids. The V gene lost 5 bases and the J gene lost 1 base, with 16 bases spanning the gap. The CDR3 here is CASSPRQVSGTDTQYF. The DNA of the CDR3 is TGTGCCAGCAGCCCCCGACAGGTTTCGGGCACAGATACGCAGTATTTT. Variable domain in full (rest from reference TRBV7-2 and TRBJ2-3): GAGVSQSPSNKVTEKGKDVELRCDPISGHTALYWYRQSLGQGLEFLIYFQGNSAPDKSGLPSDRFSAERTGGSVSTLTIQRTQQEDSAVYLCASSPRQVSGTDTQYFGPGTRLTVL.

The chain employs TRBV27 and TRBJ2-1; 13 bases align to TRBD2. This CDR3 is 13 amino acids long. The germline CDR1 and CDR2 sequences are MNHEY and SMNVEV (reference sequence). V was clipped by 7 bases and J by 14 bases; unmatched bases: 8. The CDR3 DNA follows: TGTGCCAGCACCGGGACTAGCGGGGATAGGGAGTTCTTC. It specifies CASTGTSGDREFF.

CDR3 nucleotide sequence: TGTGCCAGCAGCTTCCCCCACTCCTACGAGCAGTACTTC. This codes for CASSFPHSYEQYF. The V call is TRBV5-4, the J call TRBJ2-7, with unresolved D. The CDR3 sequence is 13 residues long. Germline V gene lookup returns CDR1 SGHNT and CDR2 YYREEE (reference sequence). The V and J ends lost 2 bases and 0 bases respectively, with 6 bases between them. Combining the CDR3 with reference TRBV5-4 and TRBJ2-7 gives the whole variable domain ETGVTQSPTHLIKTRGQQVTLRCSSQSGHNTVSWYQQALGQGPQFIFQYYREEENGRGNFPPRFSGLQFPNYSSELNVNALELDDSALYLCASSFPHSYEQYFGPGTRLTVT.

The chain carries TRBV7-3 and TRBJ2-3; the D is unclear. The V end was cut by 1 base, the J end by 4 bases, with 3 bases between. From germline, CDR1 is SGHTA and CDR2 FQGTGA. This CDR3 comprises 12 residues. As DNA, the CDR3 is TGTGCCAGCAGCTTAAGGGCAGATACGCAGTATTTT. Translation gives CASSLRADTQYF.

The V call is TRBV5-1, the J call TRBJ1-6; D call uncertain. Germline V gives CDR1 SGHRS, CDR2 YFSETQ. The CDR3 is made up of 13 amino acids. Trimming took off 6 bases at V and 5 bases at J, with 9 bases between the two ends. Written as DNA, the CDR3 is TGCGCCAGCAAATTCAACGATAATTCACCCCTCCACTTT. The encoded protein is CASKFNDNSPLHF.

The rearrangement uses TRBV11-3 and TRBJ2-7; D not certain. Trimming left V 0 bases short and J 5 bases short, with 8 bases between. Germline CDR1 and CDR2: SGHNT and YENEEA. CDR3 size: 13 residues. The CDR3 region is CASSLDLRNEQYF. The CDR3 DNA sequence: TGTGCCAGCAGCTTAGATCTTCGTAACGAGCAGTACTTC.

The CDR3 DNA follows: TGTGCCAGCAGCGTTACCGGGACAGGCAGGGACGAGCAGTACTTC. As protein: CASSVTGTGRDEQYF. V and J are TRBV9 and TRBJ2-7; TRBD1 matches 8 bases. Germline assignment: CDR1 SGDLS and CDR2 YYNGEE. V was pared by 2 bases and J by 5 bases, with 9 bases of the junction left unmatched. This CDR3 spans 15 amino acids.

This clone appeared a single time. This chain connects TRBV27 to TRBJ1-2, with D hard to call. V lost 2 bases and J lost 8, with 9 bases in between. The germline gives CDR1 MNHEY, CDR2 SMNVEV (reference sequence). The CDR3 sequence is 12 residues long. The CDR3 sequence is CASSLRGRGYTF. The CDR3 DNA sequence: TGTGCCAGCAGTTTAAGAGGGCGAGGCTACACCTTC.

This clone occurred once. The chain couples TRBV7-2 to TRBJ1-4; possible D gene TRBD1, 5 bases. There are 15 residues in the CDR3. The V end was cut by 5 bases, the J end by 8 bases, with 18 bases between. CDR1 SGHTA and CDR2 FQGNSA come from the germline V gene. The DNA of the CDR3 is TGTGCCAGCAGCCTGGGCGGTCGGGGGTTGGAAAAACTGTTTTTT. Translating gives CASSLGGRGLEKLFF.

The gene calls are TRBV7-9 and TRBJ2-2, with 12 bases lining up with TRBD1. Germline CDR1 is SEHNR and CDR2 is FQNEAQ (reference sequence). Germline trimming cut 5 bases from V and 7 bases from J; bases unmatched to any gene: 5. The CDR3 runs 15 residues. Here the CDR3 reads CASSPGTGGIGELFF. CDR3 sequence (DNA): TGTGCCAGCAGCCCCGGGACAGGGGGCATCGGGGAGCTGTTTTTT.

This chain uses TRBV4-1 with TRBJ2-1; 12 bases line up with TRBD2. The trim removed 5 bases at V and 2 bases at J, leaving 7 bases unmatched. Germline assignment: CDR1 MGHRA and CDR2 YSYEKL. This CDR3 region has 17 residues. This CDR3 reads CASSSRTSGATYNEQFF. The CDR3 nucleotides read TGCGCCAGCAGCTCCCGGACTAGCGGGGCTACCTACAATGAGCAGTTCTTC.

This chain uses TRBV5-6 with TRBJ2-7, with TRBD2 matching 11 bases. Germline V gene lookup returns CDR1 SGHDT and CDR2 YYEEEE. This CDR3 has 14 residues. Trimming removed 6 bases from V and 1 base from J; junction bases left unmatched: 3. Written as DNA, the CDR3 is TGTGCCAGCACCCGACTAGCGGGGTCCTACGAGCAGTACTTC. Translating gives CASTRLAGSYEQYF.

The rearrangement joins TRBV28 to TRBJ1-1; D is uncertain. V lost 4 bases and J 5 bases, leaving 14 bases between the germline ends. This CDR3 region has 14 residues. Per germline, CDR1 MDHEN and CDR2 SYDVKM. The CDR3 loop reads CASSSGPGGTEAFF. For the CDR3, the DNA is TGTGCCAGCAGTTCGGGCCCCGGAGGGACTGAAGCTTTCTTT.